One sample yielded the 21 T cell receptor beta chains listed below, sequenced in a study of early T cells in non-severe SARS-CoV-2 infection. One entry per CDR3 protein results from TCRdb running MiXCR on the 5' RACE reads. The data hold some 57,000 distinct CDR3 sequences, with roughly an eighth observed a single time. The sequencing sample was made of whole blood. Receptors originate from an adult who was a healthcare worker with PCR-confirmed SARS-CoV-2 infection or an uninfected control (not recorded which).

This CDR3 reads CASTDRRNSPLHF. The CDR3 DNA reads as TGTGCCAGTACTGACAGGAGGAATTCACCCCTCCACTTT. V gene TRBV19 combines with J gene TRBJ1-6; possible D gene TRBD1, 6 bases. This CDR3 has 13 amino acids. Per the germline V gene, CDR1 is LNHDA and CDR2 is SQIVND (reference sequence). Trimming cost V 7 bases and J 7 bases, with 11 bases left between them.

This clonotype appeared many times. DNA for the CDR3: TGTGCCACCAGCAGAGATCTAAGCAGGGGGCAGTTCTTC. This gives the protein CATSRDLSRGQFF. The V gene is TRBV15, the J gene TRBJ2-1; D possibly corresponds to TRBD1 (6 bases). CDR1 and CDR2 (germline): LNHNV, YYDKDF (reference sequence). The CDR3 sequence is 13 residues long. The V gene lost 0 bases and the J gene lost 12 bases, with 12 bases spanning the gap.

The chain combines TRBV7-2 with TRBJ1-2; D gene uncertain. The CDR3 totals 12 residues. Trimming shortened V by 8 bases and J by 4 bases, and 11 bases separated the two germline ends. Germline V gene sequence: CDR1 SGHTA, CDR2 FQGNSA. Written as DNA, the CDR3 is TGTGCCAGCCTACAGATTAGCTATGGCTACACCTTC. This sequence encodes CASLQISYGYTF.

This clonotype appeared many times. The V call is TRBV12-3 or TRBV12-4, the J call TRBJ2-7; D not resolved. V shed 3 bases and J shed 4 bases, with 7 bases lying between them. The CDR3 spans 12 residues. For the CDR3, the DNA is TGTGCCAGCAGTTTGGGTCGGTACGAGCAGTACTTC. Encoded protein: CASSLGRYEQYF.

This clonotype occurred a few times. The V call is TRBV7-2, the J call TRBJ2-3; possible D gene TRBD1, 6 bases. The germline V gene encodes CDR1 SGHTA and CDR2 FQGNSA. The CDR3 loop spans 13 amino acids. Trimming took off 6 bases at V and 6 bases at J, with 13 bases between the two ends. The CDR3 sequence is CASSSQGGDTQYF. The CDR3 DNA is TGTGCCAGCAGTTCACAGGGTGGCGATACGCAGTATTTT.

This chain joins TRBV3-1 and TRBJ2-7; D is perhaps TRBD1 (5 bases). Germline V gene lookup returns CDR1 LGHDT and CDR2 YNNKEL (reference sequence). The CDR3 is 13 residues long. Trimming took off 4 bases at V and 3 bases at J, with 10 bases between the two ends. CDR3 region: CASSPFDSYEQYF. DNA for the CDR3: TGTGCCAGCAGCCCTTTCGACAGCTACGAGCAGTACTTC.

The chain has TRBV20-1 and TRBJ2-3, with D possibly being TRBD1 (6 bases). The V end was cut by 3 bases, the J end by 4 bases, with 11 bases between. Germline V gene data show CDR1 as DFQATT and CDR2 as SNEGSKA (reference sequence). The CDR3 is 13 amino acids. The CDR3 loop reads CSARPQGADTQYF. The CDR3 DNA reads TGCAGTGCTAGGCCACAGGGCGCAGATACGCAGTATTTT.

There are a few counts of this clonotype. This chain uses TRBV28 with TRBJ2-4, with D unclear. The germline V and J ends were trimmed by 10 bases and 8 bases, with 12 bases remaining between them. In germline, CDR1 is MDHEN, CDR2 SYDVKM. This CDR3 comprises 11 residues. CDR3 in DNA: TGTGCCACGAAGATGGAATACATTCAGTACTTC. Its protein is CATKMEYIQYF.

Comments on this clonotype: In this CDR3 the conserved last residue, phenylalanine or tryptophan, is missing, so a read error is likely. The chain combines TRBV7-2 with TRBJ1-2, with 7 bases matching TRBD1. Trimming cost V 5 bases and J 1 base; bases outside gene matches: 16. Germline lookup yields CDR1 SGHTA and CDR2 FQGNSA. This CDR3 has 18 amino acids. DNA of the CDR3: TGTGCCAGCAGCCTCCGACCGCCGACAGGGCCGATTAACTATGGCTACACCTAC. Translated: CASSLRPPTGPINYGYTY.

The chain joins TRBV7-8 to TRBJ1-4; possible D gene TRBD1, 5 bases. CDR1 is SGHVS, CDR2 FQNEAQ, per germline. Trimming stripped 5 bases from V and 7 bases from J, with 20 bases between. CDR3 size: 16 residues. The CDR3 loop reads CASSPYHHRGAEKLFF. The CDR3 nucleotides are TGTGCCAGCAGCCCTTATCATCACCGTGGGGCTGAAAAACTGTTTTTT. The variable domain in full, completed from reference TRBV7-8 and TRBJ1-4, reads GAGVSQSPRYKVAKRGQDVALRCDPISGHVSLFWYQQALGQGPEFLTYFQNEAQLDKSGLPSDRFFAERPEGSVSTLKIQRTQQEDSAVYLCASSPYHHRGAEKLFFGSGTQLSVL.

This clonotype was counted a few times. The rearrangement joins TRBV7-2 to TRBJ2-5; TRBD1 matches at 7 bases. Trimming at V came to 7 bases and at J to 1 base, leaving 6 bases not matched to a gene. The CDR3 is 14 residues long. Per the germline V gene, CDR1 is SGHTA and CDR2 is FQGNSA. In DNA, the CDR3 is TGTGCCAGCAAACAAGACAGGGTCCAAGAGACCCAGTACTTC. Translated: CASKQDRVQETQYF.

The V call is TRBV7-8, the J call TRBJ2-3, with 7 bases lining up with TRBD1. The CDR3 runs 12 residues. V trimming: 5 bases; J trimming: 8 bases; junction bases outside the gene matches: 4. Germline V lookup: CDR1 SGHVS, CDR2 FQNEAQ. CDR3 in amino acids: CASSLRQGTQYF. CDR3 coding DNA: TGTGCCAGCAGCCTGAGACAGGGTACGCAGTATTTT.

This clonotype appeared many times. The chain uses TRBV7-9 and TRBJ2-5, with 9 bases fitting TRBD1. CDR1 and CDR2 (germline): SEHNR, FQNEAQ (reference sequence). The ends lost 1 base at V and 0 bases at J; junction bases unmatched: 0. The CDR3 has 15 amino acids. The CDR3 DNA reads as TGTGCCAGCAGCTTAGGGACAGGGGACCAAGAGACCCAGTACTTC. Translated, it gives CASSLGTGDQETQYF.

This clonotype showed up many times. CDR3 nucleotide sequence: TGTGCCAGCAGCCAAGAGCGCTACGAGCAGTACTTC. Amino acid sequence: CASSQERYEQYF. The chain has TRBV3-1 and TRBJ2-7, with D uncertain. Per the germline V gene, CDR1 is LGHDT and CDR2 is YNNKEL (reference sequence). Trimming removed 0 bases at V and 3 bases at J, with 3 bases between. The CDR3 has 12 residues.

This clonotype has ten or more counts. The CDR3 bases are TGCGCCAGCAGCCAACAGCGGGGGCCCTCCTACGAGCAGTACTTC. It codes for CASSQQRGPSYEQYF. The chain has TRBV4-3 and TRBJ2-7; 8 bases align to TRBD2. Trimming took 2 bases from V and 0 from J; bases not matched to a gene: 3. CDR1 and CDR2 from the germline V gene are LGHNA and YSLEER. This CDR3 is 15 amino acids long.

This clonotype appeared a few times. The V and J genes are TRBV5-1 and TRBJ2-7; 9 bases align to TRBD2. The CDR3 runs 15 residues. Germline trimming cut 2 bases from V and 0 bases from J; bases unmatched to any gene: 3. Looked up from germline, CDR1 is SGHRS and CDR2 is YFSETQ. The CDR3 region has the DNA TGCGCCAGCAGCTTCCTAGCGGGGAGCTCCTACGAGCAGTACTTC. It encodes CASSFLAGSSYEQYF.

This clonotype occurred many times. The CDR3 DNA reads TGTGCCAGCAGTGCGGGACGGGAGAGCAATCAGCCCCAGCATTTT. Protein product: CASSAGRESNQPQHF. V usage is TRBV6-2 or TRBV6-3 and J usage is TRBJ1-5; D perhaps matches TRBD1 (5 bases). Trimming stripped 5 bases from V and 1 base from J, with 12 bases between. The CDR3 extends over 15 amino acids. Germline lookup yields CDR1 MNHEY and CDR2 SVGEGT.

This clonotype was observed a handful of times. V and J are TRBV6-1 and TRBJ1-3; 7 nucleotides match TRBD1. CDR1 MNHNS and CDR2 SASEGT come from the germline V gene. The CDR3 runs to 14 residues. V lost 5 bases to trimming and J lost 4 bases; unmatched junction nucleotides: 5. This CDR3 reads CASSYDRAGNTIYF. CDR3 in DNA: TGTGCCAGCAGTTACGACAGGGCCGGAAACACCATATATTTT.

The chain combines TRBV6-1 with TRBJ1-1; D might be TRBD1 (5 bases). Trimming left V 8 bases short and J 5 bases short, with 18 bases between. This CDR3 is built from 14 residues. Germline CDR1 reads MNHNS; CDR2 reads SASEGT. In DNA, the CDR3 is TGTGCCAGCCTCTATATGGGGGAAGGGACTGAAGCTTTCTTT. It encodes CASLYMGEGTEAFF.

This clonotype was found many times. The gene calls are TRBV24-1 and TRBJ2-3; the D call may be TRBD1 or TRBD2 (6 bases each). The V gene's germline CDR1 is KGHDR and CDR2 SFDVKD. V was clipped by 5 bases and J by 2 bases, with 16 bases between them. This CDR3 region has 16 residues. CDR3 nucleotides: TGTGCCACCAGTGGTGGGGGGCCAAGAAACACAGATACGCAGTATTTT. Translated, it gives CATSGGGPRNTDTQYF.

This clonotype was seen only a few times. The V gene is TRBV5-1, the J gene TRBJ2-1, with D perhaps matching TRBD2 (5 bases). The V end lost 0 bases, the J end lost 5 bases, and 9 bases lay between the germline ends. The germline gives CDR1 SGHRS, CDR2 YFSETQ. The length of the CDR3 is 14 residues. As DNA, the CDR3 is TGCGCCAGCAGCTTGGGCGACTATAACAATGAGCAGTTCTTC. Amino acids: CASSLGDYNNEQFF. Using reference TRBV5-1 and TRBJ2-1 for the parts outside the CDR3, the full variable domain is KAGVTQTPRYLIKTRGQQVTLSCSPISGHRSVSWYQQTPGQGLQFLFEYFSETQRNKGNFPGRFSGRQFSNSRSEMNVSTLELGDSALYLCASSLGDYNNEQFFGPGTRLTVL.